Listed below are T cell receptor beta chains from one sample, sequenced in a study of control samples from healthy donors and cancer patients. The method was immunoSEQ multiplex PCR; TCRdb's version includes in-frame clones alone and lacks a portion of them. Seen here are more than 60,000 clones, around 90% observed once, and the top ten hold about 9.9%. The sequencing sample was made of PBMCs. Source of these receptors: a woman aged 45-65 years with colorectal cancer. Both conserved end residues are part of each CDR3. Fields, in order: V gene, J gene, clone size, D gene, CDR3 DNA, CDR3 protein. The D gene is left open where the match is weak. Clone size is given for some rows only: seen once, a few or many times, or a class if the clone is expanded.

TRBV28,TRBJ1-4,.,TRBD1,TGTGCCAGCAGTCTCCGACAGGGGATCGGTGAAAAACTGTTTTTT,CASSLRQGIGEKLFF
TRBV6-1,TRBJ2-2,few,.,TGTGCCAGCAGTGAATTGGGGGGGCGAAACGGGGAGCTGTTTTTT,CASSELGGRNGELFF
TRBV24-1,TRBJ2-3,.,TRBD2,TGTGCCACCAGTGACTTAGCGGGGGAGGGGACAGATACGCAGTATTTT,CATSDLAGEGTDTQYF
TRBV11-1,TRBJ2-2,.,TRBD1,TGTGCCAGCAGCCATGGACAGGGAGTTACCGGGGAGCTGTTTTTT,CASSHGQGVTGELFF
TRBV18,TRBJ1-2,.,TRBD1,TGTGCCAGCTCCCGGGACAGGGATGACTATGGCTACACCTTC,CASSRDRDDYGYTF
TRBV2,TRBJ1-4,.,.,TGTGCCAGCAGTAAGGGGGGTGGTGAAGAAAAACTGTTTTTT,CASSKGGGEEKLFF
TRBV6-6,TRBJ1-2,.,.,TGTGCCAGCAGCCACCCGGGGCAGGTTAACTATGGCTACACCTTC,CASSHPGQVNYGYTF
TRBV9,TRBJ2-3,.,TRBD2,TGTGCCAGCAGCGTATTTCAGCGGGGGGGAGCAGATACGCAGTATTTT,CASSVFQRGGADTQYF
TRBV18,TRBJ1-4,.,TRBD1,TGTGCCAGCTCATCATACAGGGGTGCTAATGAAAAACTGTTTTTT,CASSSYRGANEKLFF
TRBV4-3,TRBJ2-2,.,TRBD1,TGCGCCAGCAGCTCACAGGGGTCCGGGGAGCTGTTTTTT,CASSSQGSGELFF
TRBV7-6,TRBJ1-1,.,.,TGTGCCAGCAGATCCACAGGGAAAACTGAAGCTTTCTTT,CASRSTGKTEAFF
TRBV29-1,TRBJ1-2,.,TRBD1,TGCAGCGTTGACCCTAGACAGGGCCCTAGGGGCTACACCTTC,CSVDPRQGPRGYTF
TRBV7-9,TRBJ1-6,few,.,TGTGCCAGCAGCAACGACAAGGGACCACCCCTCCACTTT,CASSNDKGPPLHF
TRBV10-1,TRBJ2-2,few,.,TGCGCCAGCAGTGAGTCGGGTTTCGGCGGGGAGCTGTTTTTT,CASSESGFGGELFF
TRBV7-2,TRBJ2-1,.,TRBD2,TGTGCCAGCAGCTTAGGTTGGGGGGGGTATGAGCAGTTCTTC,CASSLGWGGYEQFF
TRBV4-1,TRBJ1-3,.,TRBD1,TGCGCCAGCAGCCAAGCAGGGGGGACGTCTGGAAACACCATATATTTT,CASSQAGGTSGNTIYF
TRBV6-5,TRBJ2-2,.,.,TGTGCCAGCACATTGGGCAGACTGAACACCGGGGAGCTGTTTTTT,CASTLGRLNTGELFF
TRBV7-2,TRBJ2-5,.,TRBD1,TGTGCCAGCAGCTTACAGGGGGCGCACGAGACCCAGTACTTC,CASSLQGAHETQYF
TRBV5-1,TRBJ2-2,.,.,TGCGCCAGCAGCTTGGGACAGGTGAACACCGGGGAGCTGTTTTTT,CASSLGQVNTGELFF
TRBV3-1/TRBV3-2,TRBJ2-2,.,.,TGTGCCAGCAGCCAAGACGACAGGAAGAACACCGGGGAGCTGTTTTTT,CASSQDDRKNTGELFF
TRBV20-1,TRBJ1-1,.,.,TGCAGTCTCCCCGGGAACACTGAAGCTTTCTTC,CSLPGNTEAFF
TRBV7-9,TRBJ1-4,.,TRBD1,TGTGCCAGCAGCCTAGGCGGAGGGGGCGAAAAACTGTTTTTT,CASSLGGGGEKLFF
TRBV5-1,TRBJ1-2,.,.,TGCGCCAGCAGCCTACCGGGAGTCCAGGGTGGCTACACCTTC,CASSLPGVQGGYTF
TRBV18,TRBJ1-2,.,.,TGTGCCAGCTCACCTAACAGGGATTTCTATGGCTACACCTTC,CASSPNRDFYGYTF
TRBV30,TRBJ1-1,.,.,TGTGCCGGCCAATTGAGTACCATGAACACTGAAGCTTTCTTT,CAGQLSTMNTEAFF
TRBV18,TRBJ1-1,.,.,TGTGCCAGCTCACCAACGATTCAGGGTGGGTACACTGAAGCTTTCTTT,CASSPTIQGGYTEAFF
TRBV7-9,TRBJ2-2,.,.,TGTGCCAGCAGCCACAGGATTGAATCCGGGGAGCTGTTTTTT,CASSHRIESGELFF
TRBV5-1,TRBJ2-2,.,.,TGCGCCAGCAGCTTGGAGGCGGGCGCGAACACCGGGGAGCTGTTTTTT,CASSLEAGANTGELFF
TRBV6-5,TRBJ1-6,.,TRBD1,TGTGCCAGCAGCTCAGGGACAGGGGGCTTCTCACCCCTCCACTTT,CASSSGTGGFSPLHF
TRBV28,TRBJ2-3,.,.,TGTGCCAGCAGTTTTACGGTTAGAGCCACAGATACGCAGTATTTT,CASSFTVRATDTQYF
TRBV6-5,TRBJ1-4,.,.,TGTGCCAGCAGCTTGGGACACTACAATGAAAAACTGTTTTTT,CASSLGHYNEKLFF
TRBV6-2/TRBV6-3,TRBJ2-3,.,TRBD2,TGTGCCAGCAGTACGCGGACTAGCGGGGGGGCCGTAGATACGCAGTATTTT,CASSTRTSGGAVDTQYF
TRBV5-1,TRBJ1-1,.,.,TGCGCCAGCAGCTTGGATGGGGGCACCTACACTGAAGCTTTCTTT,CASSLDGGTYTEAFF
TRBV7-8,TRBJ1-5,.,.,TGTGCCAGCAGCTTAGGAGCCGGGTCCAATCAGCCCCAGCATTTT,CASSLGAGSNQPQHF
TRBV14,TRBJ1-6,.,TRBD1,TGTGCCAGCAGCAACAACAGGGGGATGAATTCACCCCTCCACTTT,CASSNNRGMNSPLHF
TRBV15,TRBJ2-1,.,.,TGTGCCACCAGCAGAGATAGGGGAACAGGCTACAATGAGCAGTTCTTC,CATSRDRGTGYNEQFF
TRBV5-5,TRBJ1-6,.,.,TGTGCCAGCAGCTTGGGACAGGAAAATTCACCCCTCCACTTT,CASSLGQENSPLHF
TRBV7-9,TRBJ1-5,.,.,TGTGCCAGCAGCTCGGGGACGGGGCTCAATCAGCCCCAGCATTTT,CASSSGTGLNQPQHF
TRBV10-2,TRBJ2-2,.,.,TGCGCCAGCAGATCCCGGGGTGGCGGGGAGCTGTTTTTT,CASRSRGGGELFF
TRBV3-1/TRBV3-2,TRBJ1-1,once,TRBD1,TGTGCCAGCAGCCAAGGACAGGGGGCGTATACTGAAGCTTTCTTT,CASSQGQGAYTEAFF
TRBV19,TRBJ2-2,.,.,TGTGCCAGTAATCCAGGGACGAGTACCGGGGAGCTGTTTTTT,CASNPGTSTGELFF
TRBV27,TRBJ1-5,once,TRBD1,TGTGCCAGCAGTTTATTCGAGGACAGGGGATATCAGCCCCAGCATTTT,CASSLFEDRGYQPQHF
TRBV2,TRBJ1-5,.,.,TGTGCCAGCAGTGATAGAGGGGGGGACCATCAGCCCCAGCATTTT,CASSDRGGDHQPQHF
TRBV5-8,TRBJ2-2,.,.,TGTGCCAGCAGCTTAAGTTTGAACACCGGGGAGCTGTTTTTT,CASSLSLNTGELFF
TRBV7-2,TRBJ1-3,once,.,TGTGCCAGCAGCTTAGGAACCTCTGGAAACACCATATATTTT,CASSLGTSGNTIYF
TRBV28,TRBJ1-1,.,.,TGTGCCAGCACCTCAAACACTGAAGCTTTCTTT,CASTSNTEAFF
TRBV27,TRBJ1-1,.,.,TGTGCCAGCAGTCCTCGGCAGGAGGCCAACACTGAAGCTTTCTTT,CASSPRQEANTEAFF
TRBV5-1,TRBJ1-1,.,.,TGCGCCAGCAGCTTGGAACCGTACACTGAAGCTTTCTTT,CASSLEPYTEAFF
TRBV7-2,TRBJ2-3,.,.,TGTGCCAGCAGCCTCAAAAGGGTGGGCGTCCTCGGGGATACGCAGTATTTT,CASSLKRVGVLGDTQYF
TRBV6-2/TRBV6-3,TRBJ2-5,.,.,TGTGCCAGCAGTTACGGCGGTGAGACCCAGTACTTC,CASSYGGETQYF
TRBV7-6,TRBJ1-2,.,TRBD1,TGTGCCAGCAGCTTAGTCACAGGGGTTGGCTACACCTTC,CASSLVTGVGYTF
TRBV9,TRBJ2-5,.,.,TGTGCCAGCAGCGTAAATAGGGCTCAAGAGACCCAGTACTTC,CASSVNRAQETQYF
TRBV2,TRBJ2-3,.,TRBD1,TGTGCCAGCAGGGGACAGGCGACGATTAGCACAGATACGCAGTATTTT,CASRGQATISTDTQYF
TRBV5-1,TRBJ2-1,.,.,TGCGCCAGCAGCTTGGAAGCTGTTACCTACAATGAGCAGTTCTTC,CASSLEAVTYNEQFF
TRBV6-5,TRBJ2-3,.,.,TGTGCCAGCAGGAGGTACTACCATCCGGATACGCAGTATTTT,CASRRYYHPDTQYF